The 27 T cell receptor beta chains given below trace back to one sample, sequenced in a study of shared clonotypes between healthy human individuals. Sequenced by immunoSEQ multiplex PCR; TCRdb stores in-frame clones only, minus some. The sample shows roughly 530,000 clones, almost 97% of them seen only once. The sequenced sample was naive CD4+ T cells sorted from blood. Subset of the sample: CD45RA+ positively selected. The receptors come from a woman in her twenties or thirties in good health.

This chain joins TRBV7-9 and TRBJ2-6; 12 bases map to TRBD1. The CDR3 extends over 18 amino acids. Germline assignment: CDR1 SEHNR and CDR2 FQNEAQ (reference sequence). Trimming cost V 2 bases and J 1 base; bases outside gene matches: 3. In nucleotides, the CDR3 is TGTGCCAGCAGCTTACCGGGACAGGGGGCATCTGGGGCCAACGTCCTGACTTTC. Translating gives CASSLPGQGASGANVLTF. The complete variable domain, with remaining parts taken from reference TRBV7-9 and TRBJ2-6, reads DTGVSQNPRHKITKRGQNVTFRCDPISEHNRLYWYRQTLGQGPEFLTYFQNEAQLEKSRLLSDRFSAERPKGSFSTLEIQRTEQGDSAMYLCASSLPGQGASGANVLTFGAGSRLTVL.

The chain joins TRBV28 to TRBJ1-2, with D maybe TRBD1 (6 bases). Trimming cost V 3 bases and J 5 bases, with 19 bases left between them. CDR1 and CDR2 (germline): MDHEN, SYDVKM. CDR3 length equals 16 residues. CDR3 amino acids: CASSFLDSRTYYGYTF. CDR3 bases: TGTGCCAGCAGTTTCCTGGACAGCCGAACCTATTATGGCTACACCTTC.

This chain links TRBV7-9 with TRBJ2-2, with D hard to call. CDR1 and CDR2 (germline): SEHNR, FQNEAQ (reference sequence). The CDR3 runs 17 residues. Trimming left V 3 bases short and J 0 bases short, with 14 bases between. CDR3 in DNA: TGTGCCAGCAGCTTTATAGCAACGACGACGAACACCGGGGAGCTGTTTTTT. Protein sequence: CASSFIATTTNTGELFF.

The V call is TRBV2, the J call TRBJ2-5; a possible D gene is TRBD1 (6 bases). V was trimmed by 2 bases and J by 5 bases, leaving 12 bases between them. Germline lookup yields CDR1 SNHLY and CDR2 FYNNEI. The CDR3 runs 14 residues. CDR3: CASSERQGRETQYF. As DNA, the CDR3 is TGTGCCAGCAGTGAAAGGCAGGGGCGCGAGACCCAGTACTTC.

This chain connects TRBV19 to TRBJ2-7; D uncertain. Germline CDR1 reads LNHDA; CDR2 reads SQIVND (reference sequence). This CDR3 has 13 amino acids. With 7 bases removed from V and 2 bases from J, the gap between germline ends came to 12 bases. Here the CDR3 reads CASMATQTYEQYF. The CDR3 region has the DNA TGTGCCAGTATGGCTACTCAGACCTACGAGCAGTACTTC.

The rearrangement joins TRBV27 to TRBJ2-5; D remains ambiguous. Germline loops: CDR1 MNHEY, CDR2 SMNVEV (reference sequence). V was shortened by 5 bases and J by 4 bases, with 17 bases between the two germline ends. The CDR3 runs to 15 residues. Written as DNA, the CDR3 is TGTGCCAGCAGTCCGACCTGGACGGTCCGAGAGACCCAGTACTTC. Encoded protein: CASSPTWTVRETQYF.

This clone appeared a single time. This chain uses TRBV27 with TRBJ2-7, with D uncertain. CDR3 length equals 14 residues. Trimming removed 2 bases from V and 5 bases from J, with 13 bases in between. Germline assignment: CDR1 MNHEY and CDR2 SMNVEV (reference sequence). CDR3 DNA sequence: TGTGCCAGCAGTTTAAGGCAAGGGTCCCACGAGCAGTACTTC. This encodes CASSLRQGSHEQYF.

The V and J genes are TRBV10-3 and TRBJ2-3, with D perhaps matching TRBD1 (5 bases). V lost 6 bases to trimming and J lost 2 bases, with 12 bases between them. CDR1 is ENHRY, CDR2 SYGVKD, per germline. The CDR3 has 14 amino acids. DNA of the CDR3: TGTGCCATCAGCCCCAGGGCGGTCACAGATACGCAGTATTTT. It yields the protein CAISPRAVTDTQYF.

V is TRBV28 and J is TRBJ2-5; unclear D gene. The better agreement between TRBJ2-7 and the DNA end casts doubt on the J call. The CDR3 loop spans 16 amino acids. Germline CDR1 and CDR2: MDHEN and SYDVKM. The CDR3 coding sequence is TGTGCCAGCAGTGACACGACGGGCCTCCCCTCCTACGAGCAGTACTTC. It specifies CASSDTTGLPSYEQYF.

The rearrangement joins TRBV2 to TRBJ1-5, with 7 bases identical to TRBD1. Germline-derived CDR1 and CDR2 are SNHLY and FYNNEI. The CDR3 runs to 13 residues. The V gene end was trimmed by 7 bases and the J gene end by 2 bases; junction bases not matched to a gene: 2. The CDR3 region has the DNA TGTGCCAGCAAGGGACAGCGCAATCAGCCCCAGCATTTT. It translates to CASKGQRNQPQHF.

This chain joins TRBV7-2 and TRBJ2-7; D unresolved. This CDR3 is built from 15 residues. CDR1 SGHTA and CDR2 FQGNSA come from the germline V gene. Trimming removed 4 bases from V and 2 bases from J, with 15 bases in between. In DNA, the CDR3 is TGTGCCAGCAGCTCAGAGTGGGCAGCAGCCTACGAGCAGTACTTC. It codes for CASSSEWAAAYEQYF. The full variable domain, with the rest looked up from reference TRBV7-2 and TRBJ2-7, is GAGVSQSPSNKVTEKGKDVELRCDPISGHTALYWYRQSLGQGLEFLIYFQGNSAPDKSGLPSDRFSAERTGGSVSTLTIQRTQQEDSAVYLCASSSEWAAAYEQYFGPGTRLTVT.

J is TRBJ2-5 and V is TRBV14, with D maybe TRBD2 (6 bases). CDR3 length: 14 residues. Germline CDR1 reads SGHDN; CDR2 reads FVKESK. Trimming took off 1 base at V and 5 bases at J, with 11 bases between the two ends. As DNA, the CDR3 is TGTGCCAGCAGCCAAGGACTAGTCTTTGAGACCCAGTACTTC. This sequence encodes CASSQGLVFETQYF.

The chain uses TRBV18 and TRBJ1-1, with D perhaps TRBD1 (5 bases). The germline V gene has CDR1 KGHSH and CDR2 LQKENI. V was cut by 3 bases and J by 10 bases, with 15 bases left in between. The CDR3 is 13 amino acids. The DNA of the CDR3 is TGTGCCAGCTCACCTAGGGATCCCGGGGGAGCTTTCTTT. Translated, it gives CASSPRDPGGAFF.

V usage is TRBV18 and J usage is TRBJ1-5; D is unresolved. V shed 3 bases and J shed 0 bases, with 15 bases lying between them. CDR3 size: 17 residues. CDR1 is KGHSH, CDR2 LQKENI, per germline. DNA of the CDR3: TGTGCCAGCTCACCGTTACCCTCAACTGGTAGCAATCAGCCCCAGCATTTT. Amino acid sequence: CASSPLPSTGSNQPQHF.

The gene calls are TRBV7-2 and TRBJ1-3; unclear D gene. CDR3 size: 16 residues. V lost 1 base, J lost 3 bases, and 13 bases lay in between. Germline V gene data show CDR1 as SGHTA and CDR2 as FQGNSA. CDR3 sequence reads: CASSLGGAVSGNTIYF. The CDR3 DNA follows: TGTGCCAGCAGCTTAGGAGGCGCTGTGAGTGGAAACACCATATATTTT. The complete variable domain, with remaining parts taken from reference TRBV7-2 and TRBJ1-3, reads GAGVSQSPSNKVTEKGKDVELRCDPISGHTALYWYRQSLGQGLEFLIYFQGNSAPDKSGLPSDRFSAERTGGSVSTLTIQRTQQEDSAVYLCASSLGGAVSGNTIYFGEGSWLTVV.

This clone was detected once. The chain links TRBV7-8 to TRBJ2-7; 9 nucleotides align to TRBD2. V trimming: 5 bases; J trimming: 3 bases; junction bases outside the gene matches: 8. Germline V gene data show CDR1 as SGHVS and CDR2 as FQNEAQ. This CDR3 spans 15 amino acids. The CDR3 sequence is CASSQGLARGYEQYF. CDR3 coding DNA: TGTGCCAGCAGCCAGGGACTAGCCAGGGGCTACGAGCAGTACTTC.

The chain employs TRBV19 and TRBJ2-5, with D possibly matching TRBD1 (5 bases). The closer fit of TRBJ2-7 to the DNA end suggests the J call may be wrong. The CDR3 is 15 amino acids. From germline, CDR1 is LNHDA and CDR2 SQIVND (reference sequence). The CDR3 spells CASSFRPTDSYEQYF. The CDR3 DNA reads as TGTGCCAGTAGCTTCAGACCGACAGACTCCTACGAGCAGTACTTC.

V is TRBV4-1 and J is TRBJ2-5, with 15 bases that match TRBD2. The J call is doubtful: the DNA matches TRBJ2-7 better. Germline V gives CDR1 MGHRA, CDR2 YSYEKL. The CDR3 contains 16 residues. Here the CDR3 reads CASSRTSGRAAYEQYF. The CDR3 DNA reads TGCGCCAGCAGCCGGACTAGCGGGAGGGCCGCGTACGAGCAGTACTTC.

The rearrangement links TRBV4-1 to TRBJ2-7; 9 bases fit TRBD2. This CDR3 region has 15 residues. After removal of 1 base from V and 6 bases from J, the junction contained 7 bases not matched to a gene. Germline V gives CDR1 MGHRA, CDR2 YSYEKL. CDR3 bases: TGCGCCAGCAGCCAAGTCTGGCTGACTAGCGGCGAGCAGTACTTC. It codes for CASSQVWLTSGEQYF.

CDR3 coding DNA: TGTGCCAGCAGTCCTCTTGTGCGGGACTACAATGAGCAGTTCTTC. Its translation: CASSPLVRDYNEQFF. This chain connects TRBV6-5 to TRBJ2-1; weak D call: TRBD2 (6 bases). Germline V lookup: CDR1 MNHEY, CDR2 SVGAGI. The CDR3 covers 15 residues. Trimming stripped 5 bases from V and 3 bases from J, with 14 bases between.

The V call is TRBV7-8, the J call TRBJ2-7; 8 positions agree with TRBD1. The germline CDR1 and CDR2 sequences are SGHVS and FQNEAQ. The CDR3 runs 13 residues. Trimming removed 5 bases from V and 5 bases from J; junction bases left unmatched: 5. The CDR3 sequence: CASSRDRGNEQYF. DNA for the CDR3: TGTGCCAGCAGCCGAGACAGGGGTAACGAGCAGTACTTC.

The V call is TRBV7-3, the J call TRBJ2-2, with TRBD1 identical over 9 bases. The CDR3 covers 16 residues. Per germline, CDR1 SGHTA and CDR2 FQGTGA. The V gene end was trimmed by 6 bases and the J gene end by 0 bases; junction bases not matched to a gene: 5. CDR3 sequence (DNA): TGTGCCAGCAGGGCGGGACAGGGCTCGAACACCGGGGAGCTGTTTTTT. This encodes CASRAGQGSNTGELFF.

This clone was recorded only once. The rearrangement joins TRBV7-9 to TRBJ2-1; 11 bases are a match to TRBD2. Germline values: CDR1 SEHNR, CDR2 FQNEAQ (reference sequence). V dropped 5 bases and J dropped 6; count of bases not matched to a gene: 9. The CDR3 consists of 16 residues. The CDR3 is CASSPTGTSGFNEQFF. CDR3 nucleotides: TGTGCCAGCAGCCCAACCGGGACTAGCGGATTCAATGAGCAGTTCTTC. The full variable domain, rest sourced from reference TRBV7-9 and TRBJ2-1, is DTGVSQNPRHKITKRGQNVTFRCDPISEHNRLYWYRQTLGQGPEFLTYFQNEAQLEKSRLLSDRFSAERPKGSFSTLEIQRTEQGDSAMYLCASSPTGTSGFNEQFFGPGTRLTVL.

This chain links TRBV27 with TRBJ2-7, with TRBD2 matching 8 bases. V dropped 5 bases and J dropped 2; count of bases not matched to a gene: 17. CDR1 and CDR2 (germline): MNHEY, SMNVEV (reference sequence). The CDR3 has 18 amino acids. The CDR3 region is CASSHTSGWGLLAYEQYF. CDR3 nucleotide sequence: TGTGCCAGCAGTCACACTAGCGGATGGGGACTGTTGGCCTACGAGCAGTACTTC.

This sequence joins TRBV9 and TRBJ2-3; TRBD2 matches at 7 bases. The CDR3 loop spans 14 amino acids. After removal of 4 bases from V and 5 bases from J, the junction contained 7 bases not matched to a gene. Germline V lookup: CDR1 SGDLS, CDR2 YYNGEE. CDR3 in amino acids: CASSKRTSRDTQYF. The CDR3 DNA reads TGTGCCAGCAGCAAGAGGACTAGTCGAGATACGCAGTATTTT.

The V gene is TRBV5-1, the J gene TRBJ1-1; TRBD1 might be the D (5 bases). Germline CDR1 reads SGHRS; CDR2 reads YFSETQ. The CDR3 is 13 residues long. With 7 bases removed from V and 0 bases from J, the gap between germline ends came to 10 bases. The chain's CDR3 is CASGGHMNTEAFF. CDR3 nucleotide sequence: TGCGCCAGCGGCGGACACATGAACACTGAAGCTTTCTTT.

The genes are TRBV6-6 and TRBJ1-5; the D is unclear. The CDR3 runs 13 residues. From germline, CDR1 is MNHNY and CDR2 SVGAGI (reference sequence). V gave up 2 bases and J gave up 2 bases, with 4 bases separating them. Written as DNA, the CDR3 is TGTGCCAGCAGTTACGAGGGCAATCAGCCCCAGCATTTT. Its protein is CASSYEGNQPQHF.